The rows below give T cell receptor beta chains drawn from one sample of a study of blood T cell repertoires in COVID-19. TCRdb keeps only in-frame clones here, not all; method: immunoSEQ multiplex PCR. The table includes more than 80,000 clones, almost 80% detected once. The sample taken for sequencing was peripheral blood. The receptors shown here come from a human donor in a cohort sampled during active COVID-19. CDR3s include the opening cysteine and the closing phenylalanine or tryptophan. Fields, in order: V gene, J gene, CDR3 protein.

V: TRBV3-1/TRBV3-2
J: TRBJ2-2
CDR3: CASSQVRYGTGELFF

V: TRBV5-4
J: TRBJ2-5
CDR3: CASSSPTSLSETQYF

V: TRBV19
J: TRBJ2-1
CDR3: CASSISGGLWGNEQFF

V: TRBV10-3
J: TRBJ1-3
CDR3: CATWAGTFSGNTIYF

V: TRBV28
J: TRBJ1-1
CDR3: CASSLMTGFEVGTEAFF

V: TRBV19
J: TRBJ2-3
CDR3: CASSMTRRADTQYF

V: TRBV28
J: TRBJ1-5
CDR3: CASSLSGAQPQHF

V: TRBV12-5
J: TRBJ2-1
CDR3: CASGLGGDRGNEQFF

V: TRBV5-8
J: TRBJ1-2
CDR3: CASSLTVSYGYTF

V: TRBV6-2/TRBV6-3
J: TRBJ1-1
CDR3: CASSYISGNTEAFF

V: TRBV18
J: TRBJ1-2
CDR3: CASSPSDSFSNYGYTF

V: TRBV6-5
J: TRBJ1-1
CDR3: CASSPGGNLREAFF

V: TRBV11-2
J: TRBJ2-1
CDR3: CASSPMGGIDEQFF

V: TRBV4-1
J: TRBJ1-2
CDR3: CASSLLGQYGYTF

V: TRBV7-2
J: TRBJ2-1
CDR3: CASSSRGDRRNEQFF

V: TRBV27
J: TRBJ1-5
CDR3: CASSLQGQGAGPQHF

V: TRBV3-1/TRBV3-2
J: TRBJ2-5
CDR3: CASSLRGTQETQYF

V: TRBV28
J: TRBJ1-2
CDR3: CASSAPGQGYTF

V: TRBV28
J: TRBJ1-2
CDR3: CASITVADNNGYTF

V: TRBV5-6
J: TRBJ1-3
CDR3: CASSLMGQGPGNTIYF

V: TRBV7-3
J: TRBJ2-3
CDR3: CASSLTGGGATDTQYF

V: TRBV30
J: TRBJ1-2
CDR3: CAWRHLRGQRYGYTF

V: TRBV19
J: TRBJ1-5
CDR3: CASSPYISNQPQHF